A few counts support the clone carrying this TCR beta chain. Its antigen is not known. These data are taken from a study of regulatory T cells in long-lasting Graves disease. Findings and limits, study-wide: Repertoires from persistent disease leaned toward TRBV28, TRBJ1-2 and TRBJ2-5.

This sample's time point: newly diagnosed GD, antithyroid drugs for less than 3 months. The TCR library used RNA extracted from PBMCs. Researchers made TCR beta libraries by using iRepertoire HTBI primers and running Arm-PCR on CDR3 regions. TCRdb ran MiXCR on the multiplex PCR reads and lists one entry per CDR3 protein. The top ten hold more than 8% of the sample, which has around 500,000 distinct CDR3 sequences, about 12% seen once. V shed 3 bases and J shed 6 bases, with 9 bases lying between them. The CDR3 contains 13 residues. Looked up from germline, CDR1 is SGHRS and CDR2 is YFSETQ. These data were also filed under a second study, of T cells in Graves' hyperthyroidism and ophthalmopathy. That paper states: TCR CDR3 regions were first amplified by RT-PCR with HTBI primers.

The source is a woman aged 25 to 39 with Graves disease. This specimen was peripheral blood mononuclear cells (PBMCs), taken at new diagnosis, from a patient treated with antithyroid drugs. The rearrangement uses TRBV5-1 and TRBJ1-4, with unresolved D. The DNA of the CDR3 is TGCGCCAGCAGCTCGGGTATGGATGAAAAACTGTTTTTT. This encodes CASSSGMDEKLFF.